The 16 T cell receptor beta chains in this list originate from one sample, sequenced in a study of blood T cell repertoires in COVID-19. Assay used: immunoSEQ multiplex PCR; TCRdb lists only in-frame clones, some missing. The sample lists 200,000 to 300,000 clones, roughly 90% occurring once. Sequences were obtained from peripheral blood. The receptor set was obtained from a woman between 25 and 40 years old with acute or convalescent COVID-19.

In the case of this clone: Other DNA sequences from this sample encode an identical CDR3 as well. This chain joins TRBV15 and TRBJ2-7; D is ambiguous. Trimming removed 0 bases from V and 2 bases from J, with 5 bases in between. Germline loops: CDR1 LNHNV, CDR2 YYDKDF (reference sequence). The CDR3 is 13 amino acids. The CDR3 reads CATSRDRPYEQYF. CDR3 DNA: TGTGCCACCAGCAGAGATCGTCCCTACGAGCAGTACTTC.

In its sample, this clone was seen a few times. The chain recombines TRBV3-1 (or the pseudogene TRBV3-2) with TRBJ2-7, with 10 bases fitting TRBD1. Germline trimming cut 4 bases from V and 4 bases from J; bases unmatched to any gene: 7. CDR1 is LGHDT and CDR2 is YNNKEL in the germline V gene (reference sequence). The CDR3 runs 15 residues. CDR3 sequence (DNA): TGTGCCAGCAGCCTCCGGGGGGACAGGGGTTACGAGCAGTACTTC. Its protein is CASSLRGDRGYEQYF.

The chain couples TRBV5-1 to TRBJ2-7, with D possibly TRBD1 on 7 matching bases. Germline V gene lookup returns CDR1 SGHRS and CDR2 YFSETQ. Trimming removed 0 bases at V and 6 bases at J, with 19 bases between. The CDR3 sequence is 16 residues long. DNA of the CDR3: TGCGCCAGCAGCTTGGCCAAGGCAGGGGGGTCAGGCGAGCAGTACTTC. It yields the protein CASSLAKAGGSGEQYF. Based on the CDR3 plus reference TRBV5-1 and TRBJ2-7, the full variable domain is KAGVTQTPRYLIKTRGQQVTLSCSPISGHRSVSWYQQTPGQGLQFLFEYFSETQRNKGNFPGRFSGRQFSNSRSEMNVSTLELGDSALYLCASSLAKAGGSGEQYFGPGTRLTVT.

V is TRBV24-1 and J is TRBJ2-3, with a weak D call TRBD2 (5 bases). V lost 7 bases and J lost 2, with 9 bases in between. The CDR3 spans 13 residues. Per the germline V gene, CDR1 is KGHDR and CDR2 is SFDVKD. The CDR3: CATRSGLTDTQYF. CDR3 nucleotide sequence: TGTGCCACCAGAAGCGGACTCACAGATACGCAGTATTTT.

In this sample, this clone turned up many times. The chain recombines TRBV6-1 with TRBJ2-3; the D gene is possibly TRBD2 (7 bases). The CDR3 has 16 amino acids. V was shortened by 2 bases and J by 0 bases, with 12 bases between the two germline ends. In germline, CDR1 is MNHNS, CDR2 SASEGT. As DNA, the CDR3 is TGTGCCAGCAGTGAACAGGCGGGGGCGAGCACAGATACGCAGTATTTT. The encoded protein is CASSEQAGASTDTQYF.

The V and J genes are TRBV27 and TRBJ2-7; 8 bases agree with TRBD2. Unmatched junction bases numbered 10, after V lost 3 bases and J lost 3 bases. Germline CDR1 reads MNHEY; CDR2 reads SMNVEV (reference sequence). The length of the CDR3 is 16 residues. Here the CDR3 reads CASSLIGREGSYEQYF. Here the CDR3 DNA reads TGTGCCAGCAGTTTGATCGGGAGGGAGGGCAGCTACGAGCAGTACTTC.

The chain combines TRBV11-2 with TRBJ2-7; D gene ambiguous. Per the germline V gene, CDR1 is SGHAT and CDR2 is FQNNGV. This CDR3 has 13 amino acids. V lost 5 bases and J lost 0, with 8 bases in between. CDR3 DNA sequence: TGTGCCAGCAGCCCGAGTAGCTCCTACGAGCAGTACTTC. As protein: CASSPSSSYEQYF. The full variable domain, completed using reference TRBV11-2 and TRBJ2-7, is EAGVAQSPRYKIIEKRQSVAFWCNPISGHATLYWYQQILGQGPKLLIQFQNNGVVDDSQLPKDRFSAERLKGVDSTLKIQPAKLEDSAVYLCASSPSSSYEQYFGPGTRLTVT.

The V call is TRBV18, the J call TRBJ2-2; TRBD1 aligns across 10 bases. This CDR3 region has 18 residues. CDR1 and CDR2 from the germline V gene are KGHSH and LQKENI. Trimming cost V 1 base and J 4 bases; bases outside gene matches: 9. CDR3 in amino acids: CASSPRIQGQGFTGELFF. DNA of the CDR3: TGTGCCAGCTCACCACGGATCCAGGGACAGGGGTTCACCGGGGAGCTGTTTTTT.

The V call is TRBV7-2, the J call TRBJ2-6; unclear D gene. The V and J ends lost 8 bases and 1 base respectively, with 12 bases between them. Germline CDR1 SGHTA, CDR2 FQGNSA. This CDR3 spans 15 amino acids. CDR3 nucleotides: TGTGCCAGCCGCGTCGGTCGATCTGGGGCCAACGTCCTGACTTTC. This gives the protein CASRVGRSGANVLTF.

This chain uses TRBV5-4 with TRBJ2-1; TRBD1 is a possible D gene (7 bases). V gave up 4 bases and J gave up 12 bases, with 20 bases separating them. The CDR3 is 14 amino acids. Germline CDR1 SGHNT, CDR2 YYREEE (reference sequence). Here the CDR3 DNA reads TGTGCCAGCAGCCCGTCGCCAGGGGGGATAGGGCAGTTCTTC. As protein: CASSPSPGGIGQFF.

The chain uses TRBV23-1 and TRBJ1-4, with 8 bases aligning to TRBD1. TRBV23-1 is annotated as an ORF whose role is uncertain. CDR3 length equals 18 residues. V shed 1 base and J 0 bases; nucleotides not matched to a gene: 7. CDR3 residues: CASSQYTGGTATNEKLFF. In DNA, the CDR3 is TGCGCCAGCAGTCAATATACAGGGGGTACGGCAACTAATGAAAAACTGTTTTTT.

V is TRBV11-2 and J is TRBJ2-7; 8 positions match TRBD2. CDR1 SGHAT and CDR2 FQNNGV come from the germline V gene. V lost 1 base, J lost 1 base, and 3 bases stayed unmatched. This CDR3 region has 15 residues. DNA for the CDR3: TGTGCCAGCAGCTTAGCAGCGGGAGAATCCTACGAGCAGTACTTC. It codes for CASSLAAGESYEQYF.

The rearrangement uses TRBV9 and TRBJ2-3; 8 nucleotides agree with TRBD2. After removal of 4 bases from V and 8 bases from J, the junction contained 12 bases not matched to a gene. The germline CDR1 and CDR2 sequences are SGDLS and YYNGEE. The CDR3 has 15 residues. DNA for the CDR3: TGTGCCAGCAGCCGGGGGGGTGCCCCTGGGGGTACGCAGTATTTT. It encodes CASSRGGAPGGTQYF.

The chain recombines TRBV6-5 with TRBJ1-1; a weak D match, TRBD1 (5 bases). Per the germline V gene, CDR1 is MNHEY and CDR2 is SVGAGI. This CDR3 contains 14 residues. V was shortened by 4 bases and J by 4 bases, with 13 bases between the two germline ends. The CDR3 loop reads CASSLGRRGTEAFF. The CDR3 nucleotides read TGTGCCAGCAGTTTGGGCCGGAGGGGCACTGAAGCTTTCTTT.

The chain is built from TRBV5-1 and TRBJ2-3; a weak D match, TRBD2 (5 bases). CDR1 is SGHRS, CDR2 YFSETQ, per germline. The CDR3 totals 13 residues. Trimming pared 4 bases from V and 5 bases from J, leaving 11 bases between. CDR3 coding DNA: TGCGCCAGCAGCACACGGGGTAGAGATACGCAGTATTTT. This sequence encodes CASSTRGRDTQYF.

The chain recombines TRBV12-3 or TRBV12-4 with TRBJ1-2, with D tentatively TRBD1 (5 bases). CDR3 size: 12 residues. The V end lost 11 bases, the J end lost 2 bases, and 12 bases lay between the germline ends. CDR3 nucleotide sequence: TGTGCCTCCCGGGCAGGGAACTATGGCTACACCTTC. It is translated as CASRAGNYGYTF.